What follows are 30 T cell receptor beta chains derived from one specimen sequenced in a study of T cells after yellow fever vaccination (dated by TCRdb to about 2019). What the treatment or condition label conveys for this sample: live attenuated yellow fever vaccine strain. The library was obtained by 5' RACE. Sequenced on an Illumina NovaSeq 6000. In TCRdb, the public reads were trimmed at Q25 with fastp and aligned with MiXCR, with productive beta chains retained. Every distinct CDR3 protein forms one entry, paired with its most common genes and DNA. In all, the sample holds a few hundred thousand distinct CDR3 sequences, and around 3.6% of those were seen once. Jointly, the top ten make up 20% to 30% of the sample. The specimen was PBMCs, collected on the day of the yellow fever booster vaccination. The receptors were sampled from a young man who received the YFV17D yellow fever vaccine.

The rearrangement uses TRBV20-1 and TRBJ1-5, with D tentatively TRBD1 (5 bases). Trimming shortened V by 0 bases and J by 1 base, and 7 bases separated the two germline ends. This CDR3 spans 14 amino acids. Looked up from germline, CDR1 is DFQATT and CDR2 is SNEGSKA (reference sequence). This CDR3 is CSAREAGSNQPQHF. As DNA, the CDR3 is TGCAGTGCTAGAGAAGCAGGGAGCAATCAGCCCCAGCATTTT.

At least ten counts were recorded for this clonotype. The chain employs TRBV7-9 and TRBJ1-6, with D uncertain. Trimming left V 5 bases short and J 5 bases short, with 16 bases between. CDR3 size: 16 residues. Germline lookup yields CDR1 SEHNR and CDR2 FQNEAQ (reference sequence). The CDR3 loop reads CASSVSRQKNNSPLHF. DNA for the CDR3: TGTGCCAGCAGCGTATCCCGACAAAAAAATAATTCACCCCTCCACTTT.

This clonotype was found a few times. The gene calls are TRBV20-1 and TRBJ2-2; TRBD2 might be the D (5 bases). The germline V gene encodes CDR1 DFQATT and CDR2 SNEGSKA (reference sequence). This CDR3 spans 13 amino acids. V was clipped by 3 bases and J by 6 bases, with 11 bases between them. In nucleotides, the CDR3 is TGCAGTGCTAGGGAGGCTGGATCCGGGGAGCTGTTTTTT. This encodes CSAREAGSGELFF.

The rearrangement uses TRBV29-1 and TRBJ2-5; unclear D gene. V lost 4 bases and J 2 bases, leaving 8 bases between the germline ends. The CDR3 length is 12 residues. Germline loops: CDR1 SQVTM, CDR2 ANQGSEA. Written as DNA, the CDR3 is TGCAGCGTTGGGACGTGGCAAGAGACCCAGTACTTC. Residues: CSVGTWQETQYF.

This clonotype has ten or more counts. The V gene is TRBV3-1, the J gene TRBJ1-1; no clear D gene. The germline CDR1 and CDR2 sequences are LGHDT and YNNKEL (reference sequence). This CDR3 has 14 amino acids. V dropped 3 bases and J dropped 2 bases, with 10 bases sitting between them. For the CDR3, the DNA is TGTGCCAGCAGCCAGAACGGAGTAAACACTGAAGCTTTCTTT. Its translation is CASSQNGVNTEAFF.

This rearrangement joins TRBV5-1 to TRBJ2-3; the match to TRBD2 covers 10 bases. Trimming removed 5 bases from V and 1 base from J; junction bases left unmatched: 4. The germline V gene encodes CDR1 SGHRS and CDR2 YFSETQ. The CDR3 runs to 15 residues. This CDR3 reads CASSAGTSGTDTQYF. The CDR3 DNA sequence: TGCGCCAGCAGTGCCGGGACTAGCGGCACAGATACGCAGTATTTT.

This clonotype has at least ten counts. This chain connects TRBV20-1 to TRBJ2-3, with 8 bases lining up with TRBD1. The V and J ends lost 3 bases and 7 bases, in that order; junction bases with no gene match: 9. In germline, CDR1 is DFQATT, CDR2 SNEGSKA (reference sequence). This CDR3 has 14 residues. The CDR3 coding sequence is TGCAGTGCTAGGCTCAGGGGGCAAGGAAATACGCAGTATTTT. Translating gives CSARLRGQGNTQYF.

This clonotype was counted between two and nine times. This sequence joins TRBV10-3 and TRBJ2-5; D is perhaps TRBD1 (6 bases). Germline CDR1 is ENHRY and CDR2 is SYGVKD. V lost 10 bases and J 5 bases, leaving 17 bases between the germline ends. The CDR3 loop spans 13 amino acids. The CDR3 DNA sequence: TGTGCCACCCCACAGGGAGTCGCGGAGACCCAGTACTTC. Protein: CATPQGVAETQYF.

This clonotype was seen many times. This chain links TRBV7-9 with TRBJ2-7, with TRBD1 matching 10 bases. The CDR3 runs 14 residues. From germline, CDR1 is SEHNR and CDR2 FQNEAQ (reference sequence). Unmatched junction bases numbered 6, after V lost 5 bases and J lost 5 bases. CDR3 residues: CASSQTGGYHEQYF. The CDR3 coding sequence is TGTGCCAGCAGCCAGACAGGGGGCTACCACGAGCAGTACTTC.

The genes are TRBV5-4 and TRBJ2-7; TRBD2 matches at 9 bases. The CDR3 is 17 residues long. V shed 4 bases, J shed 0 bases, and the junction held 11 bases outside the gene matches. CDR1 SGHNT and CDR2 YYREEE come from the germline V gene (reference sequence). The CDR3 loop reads CASSRSLAGTTSYEQYF. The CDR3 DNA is TGTGCCAGCAGCCGCTCTCTAGCGGGGACTACCTCCTACGAGCAGTACTTC.

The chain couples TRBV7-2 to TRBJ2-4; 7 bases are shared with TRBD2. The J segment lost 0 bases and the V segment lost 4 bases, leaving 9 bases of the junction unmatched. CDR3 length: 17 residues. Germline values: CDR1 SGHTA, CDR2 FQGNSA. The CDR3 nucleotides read TGTGCCAGCAGCTCCATGGGGAGGGGTATAGCCAAAAACATTCAGTACTTC. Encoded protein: CASSSMGRGIAKNIQYF.

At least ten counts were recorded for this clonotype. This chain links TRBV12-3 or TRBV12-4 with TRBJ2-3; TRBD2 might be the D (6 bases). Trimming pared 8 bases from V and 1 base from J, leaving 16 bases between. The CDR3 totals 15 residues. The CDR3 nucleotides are TGTGCCAGCGGGAGACCAGGCGGGGGCACAGATACGCAGTATTTT. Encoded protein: CASGRPGGGTDTQYF.

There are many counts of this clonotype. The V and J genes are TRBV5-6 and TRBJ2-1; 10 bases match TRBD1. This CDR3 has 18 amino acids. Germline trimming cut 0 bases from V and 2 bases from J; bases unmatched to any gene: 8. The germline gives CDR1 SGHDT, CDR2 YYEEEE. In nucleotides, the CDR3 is TGTGCCAGCAGCTTGGAGGGGACAGGGGTCCATACCTACAATGAGCAGTTCTTC. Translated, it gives CASSLEGTGVHTYNEQFF.

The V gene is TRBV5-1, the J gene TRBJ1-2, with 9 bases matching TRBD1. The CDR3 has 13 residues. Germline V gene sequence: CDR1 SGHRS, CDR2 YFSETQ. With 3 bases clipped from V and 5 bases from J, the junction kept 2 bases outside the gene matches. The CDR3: CASSYRGQYGYTF. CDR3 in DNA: TGCGCCAGCAGCTACAGGGGGCAGTATGGCTACACCTTC.

CDR3 sequence: CASSVGVLVLAKFDTQYF. The CDR3 DNA sequence: TGTGCCAGCAGCGTAGGGGTCCTAGTCCTAGCGAAATTTGATACGCAGTATTTT. V and J are TRBV9 and TRBJ2-3; tentatively, D is TRBD2 (6 bases). The CDR3 has 18 amino acids. Germline V gene sequence: CDR1 SGDLS, CDR2 YYNGEE. V was trimmed by 0 bases and J by 6 bases, leaving 23 bases between them.

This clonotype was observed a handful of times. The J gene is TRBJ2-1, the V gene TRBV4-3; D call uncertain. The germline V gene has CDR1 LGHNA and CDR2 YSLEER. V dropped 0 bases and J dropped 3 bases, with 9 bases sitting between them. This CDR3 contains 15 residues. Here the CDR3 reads CASSQDLRYYNEQFF. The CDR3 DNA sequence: TGCGCCAGCAGCCAAGACCTCCGCTACTACAATGAGCAGTTCTTC.

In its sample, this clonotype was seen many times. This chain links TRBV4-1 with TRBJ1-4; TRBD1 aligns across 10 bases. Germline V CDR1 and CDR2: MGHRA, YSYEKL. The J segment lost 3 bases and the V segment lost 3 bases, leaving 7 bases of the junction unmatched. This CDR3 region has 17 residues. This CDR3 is CASSHNDRGPANEKLFF. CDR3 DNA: TGCGCCAGCAGCCATAACGACAGGGGGCCTGCTAATGAAAAACTGTTTTTT.

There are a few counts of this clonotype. This CDR3 reads CASRGTGYNGYTF. In DNA, the CDR3 is TGTGCCAGCAGGGGGACAGGGTATAATGGCTACACCTTC. V is TRBV5-4 and J is TRBJ1-2, with TRBD1 matching 9 bases. Germline assignment: CDR1 SGHNT and CDR2 YYREEE (reference sequence). The V segment lost 5 bases and the J segment 6 bases; nucleotides outside the gene matches: 5. The CDR3 loop spans 13 amino acids.

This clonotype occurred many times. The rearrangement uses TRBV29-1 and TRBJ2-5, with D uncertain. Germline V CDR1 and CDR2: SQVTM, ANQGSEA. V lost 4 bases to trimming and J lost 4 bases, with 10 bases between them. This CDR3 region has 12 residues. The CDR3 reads CSVVRVRETQYF. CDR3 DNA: TGCAGCGTTGTCCGGGTCCGAGAGACCCAGTACTTC.

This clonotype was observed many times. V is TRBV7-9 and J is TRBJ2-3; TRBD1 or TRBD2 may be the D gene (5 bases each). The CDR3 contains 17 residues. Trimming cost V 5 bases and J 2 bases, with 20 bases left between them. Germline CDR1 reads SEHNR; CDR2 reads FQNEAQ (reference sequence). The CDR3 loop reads CASSPGRMGELTDTQYF. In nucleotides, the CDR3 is TGTGCCAGCAGCCCAGGCCGGATGGGGGAACTCACAGATACGCAGTATTTT.

Here the CDR3 DNA reads TGTGCCAGCAGTTTAGCGGGACAGTCCTACAATGAGCAGTTCTTC. This encodes CASSLAGQSYNEQFF. The chain recombines TRBV28 with TRBJ2-1; possible D gene TRBD1, 7 bases. CDR3 size: 15 residues. Trimming removed 2 bases from V and 1 base from J, with 9 bases in between. Looked up from germline, CDR1 is MDHEN and CDR2 is SYDVKM.

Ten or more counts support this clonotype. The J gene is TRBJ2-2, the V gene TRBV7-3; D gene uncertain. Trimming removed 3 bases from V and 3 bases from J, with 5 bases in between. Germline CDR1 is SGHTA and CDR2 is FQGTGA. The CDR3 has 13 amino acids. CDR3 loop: CASSFGDTGELFF. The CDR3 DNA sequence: TGTGCCAGCAGCTTTGGAGACACCGGGGAGCTGTTTTTT. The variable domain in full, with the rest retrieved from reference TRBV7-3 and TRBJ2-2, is GAGVSQTPSNKVTEKGKYVELRCDPISGHTALYWYRQSLGQGPEFLIYFQGTGAADDSGLPNDRFFAVRPEGSVSTLKIQRTERGDSAVYLCASSFGDTGELFFGEGSRLTVL.

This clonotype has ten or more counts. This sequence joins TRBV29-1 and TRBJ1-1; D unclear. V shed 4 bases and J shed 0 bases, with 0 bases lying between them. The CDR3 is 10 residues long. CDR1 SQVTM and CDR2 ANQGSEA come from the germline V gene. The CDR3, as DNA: TGCAGCGTTGTGAACACTGAAGCTTTCTTT. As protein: CSVVNTEAFF.

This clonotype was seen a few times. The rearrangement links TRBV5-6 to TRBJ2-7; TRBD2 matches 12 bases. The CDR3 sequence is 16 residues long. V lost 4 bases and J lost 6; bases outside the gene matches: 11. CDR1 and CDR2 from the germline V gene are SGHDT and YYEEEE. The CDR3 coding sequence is TGTGCCAGCAGCGTCGGACTAGCGGGGCCCCGGGGCGAGCAGTACTTC. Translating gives CASSVGLAGPRGEQYF.

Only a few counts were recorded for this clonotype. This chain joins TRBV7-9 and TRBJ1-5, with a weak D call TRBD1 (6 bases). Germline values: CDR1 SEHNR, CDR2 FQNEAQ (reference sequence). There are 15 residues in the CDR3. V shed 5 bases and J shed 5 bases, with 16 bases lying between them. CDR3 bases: TGTGCCAGCAGCAGGGGGGGCCAGGGGTATCAGCCCCAGCATTTT. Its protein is CASSRGGQGYQPQHF.

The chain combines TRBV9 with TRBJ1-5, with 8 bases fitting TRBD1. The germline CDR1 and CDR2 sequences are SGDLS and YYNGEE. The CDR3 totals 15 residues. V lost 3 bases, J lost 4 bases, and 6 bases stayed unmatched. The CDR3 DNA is TGTGCCAGCAGCGCAGGACAGGGTTTTAATCAGCCCCAGCATTTT. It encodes CASSAGQGFNQPQHF.

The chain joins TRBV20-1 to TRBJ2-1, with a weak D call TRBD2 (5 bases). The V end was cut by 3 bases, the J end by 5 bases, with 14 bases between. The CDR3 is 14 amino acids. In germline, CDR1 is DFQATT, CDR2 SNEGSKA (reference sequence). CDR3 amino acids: CSARATGMHNEQFF. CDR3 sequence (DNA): TGCAGTGCTAGGGCAACGGGGATGCACAATGAGCAGTTCTTC.

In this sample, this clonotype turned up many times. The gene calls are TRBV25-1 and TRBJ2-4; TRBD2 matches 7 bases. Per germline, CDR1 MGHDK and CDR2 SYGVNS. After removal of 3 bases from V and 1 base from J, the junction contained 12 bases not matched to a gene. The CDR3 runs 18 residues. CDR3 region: CASSDPWGEGMAKNIQYF. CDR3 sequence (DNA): TGTGCCAGCAGTGACCCCTGGGGGGAGGGGATGGCCAAAAACATTCAGTACTTC. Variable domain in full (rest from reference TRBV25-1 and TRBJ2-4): EADIYQTPRYLVIGTGKKITLECSQTMGHDKMYWYQQDPGMELHLIHYSYGVNSTEKGDLSSESTVSRIRTEHFPLTLESARPSHTSQYLCASSDPWGEGMAKNIQYFGAGTRLSVL.

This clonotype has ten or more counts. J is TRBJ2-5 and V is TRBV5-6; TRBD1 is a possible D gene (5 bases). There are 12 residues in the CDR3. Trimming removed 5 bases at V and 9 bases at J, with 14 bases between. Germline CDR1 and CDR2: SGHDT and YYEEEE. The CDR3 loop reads CASRRQRTAQYF. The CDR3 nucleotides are TGTGCCAGCAGACGACAGCGAACGGCCCAGTACTTC.

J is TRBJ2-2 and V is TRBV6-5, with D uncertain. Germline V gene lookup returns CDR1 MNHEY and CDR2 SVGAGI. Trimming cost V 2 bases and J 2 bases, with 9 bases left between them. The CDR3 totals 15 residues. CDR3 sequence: CASSYNPRNTGELFF. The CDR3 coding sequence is TGTGCCAGCAGTTACAACCCTCGTAACACCGGGGAGCTGTTTTTT.